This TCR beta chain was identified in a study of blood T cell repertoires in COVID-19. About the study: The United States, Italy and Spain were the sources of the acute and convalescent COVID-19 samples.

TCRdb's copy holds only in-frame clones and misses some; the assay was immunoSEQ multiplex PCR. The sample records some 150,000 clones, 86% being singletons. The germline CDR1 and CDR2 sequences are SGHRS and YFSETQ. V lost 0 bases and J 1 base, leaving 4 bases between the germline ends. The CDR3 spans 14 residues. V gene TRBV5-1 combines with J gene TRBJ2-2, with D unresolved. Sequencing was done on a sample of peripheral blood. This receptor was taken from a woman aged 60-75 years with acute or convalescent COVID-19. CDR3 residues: CASSLDGNTGELFF. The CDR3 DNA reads TGCGCCAGCAGCTTGGACGGGAACACCGGGGAGCTGTTTTTT.